Listed here are 14 T cell receptor beta chains from one sample, sequenced in a study of cytomegalovirus exposure and HLA in healthy donors. The study ran its PCR with 60 Vbeta and 13 Jbeta primers. This table comes from immunoSEQ multiplex PCR, and its TCRdb copy is limited to in-frame clones, with some not included. Found here are 150,000 to 200,000 clones, about 80% of them singletons; the top ten hold 1.1%. The sequencing sample was made of PBMCs. The receptors here all came from a woman aged 40 to 50 in good health and CMV-seronegative.

The chain couples TRBV6-6 to TRBJ2-1, with D possibly matching TRBD1 (6 bases). Germline V lookup: CDR1 MNHNY, CDR2 SVGAGI (reference sequence). The CDR3 totals 15 residues. V lost 5 bases, J lost 6 bases, and 17 bases lay in between. CDR3 in DNA: TGTGCCAGCAGTCCCCATCTAGGGGGTCGCAATGAGCAGTTCTTC. Protein product: CASSPHLGGRNEQFF.

This chain joins TRBV11-1 and TRBJ2-2, with 9 bases that match TRBD2. Germline CDR1 is SGHAT and CDR2 is FQDESV (reference sequence). J lost 5 bases, V lost 5 bases, and 9 bases had no gene match. The CDR3 spans 16 residues. The CDR3 DNA is TGTGCCAGCAGCATCCTTTCGACTAGCGGTACCGGGGAGCTGTTTTTT. Protein product: CASSILSTSGTGELFF. Full variable domain (remainder filled in from reference TRBV11-1 and TRBJ2-2): EAEVAQSPRYKITEKSQAVAFWCDPISGHATLYWYRQILGQGPELLVQFQDESVVDDSQLPKDRFSAERLKGVDSTLKIQPAELGDSAMYLCASSILSTSGTGELFFGEGSRLTVL.

CDR3 nucleotide sequence: TGTGCCAGCAGCCCATGGACAGGGAGAGAGCAGTACTTC. Translation: CASSPWTGREQYF. The chain links TRBV6-5 to TRBJ2-7, with 8 bases fitting TRBD1. Germline CDR1 and CDR2: MNHEY and SVGAGI. The CDR3 runs 13 residues. The V and J ends lost 6 bases and 7 bases, in that order; junction bases with no gene match: 8.

J is TRBJ1-1 and V is TRBV15; no definite D call. Trimming removed 6 bases from V and 6 bases from J, with 17 bases in between. The length of the CDR3 is 14 residues. From germline, CDR1 is LNHNV and CDR2 YYDKDF (reference sequence). The DNA of the CDR3 is TGTGCCACCAGGCCAAGATCGGGTGCCGCTGAAGCTTTCTTT. This codes for CATRPRSGAAEAFF.

This rearrangement joins TRBV30 to TRBJ2-5; 10 bases line up with TRBD2. The CDR3 runs 15 residues. Germline CDR1 reads GTSNPN; CDR2 reads SVGIG (reference sequence). Losses at the gene ends were 1 base for V and 5 bases for J; bases not matched to a gene: 7. For the CDR3, the DNA is TGTGCCTGGAGTGAGCTAGCGGGAGCAAGTGAGACCCAGTACTTC. It translates to CAWSELAGASETQYF.

V gene TRBV6-5 combines with J gene TRBJ2-3; D unclear. The CDR3 extends over 12 amino acids. V gave up 5 bases and J gave up 5 bases, with 8 bases separating them. From germline, CDR1 is MNHEY and CDR2 SVGAGI. CDR3 sequence: CASSRGEDTQYF. The DNA for the CDR3 is TGTGCCAGCAGTCGCGGAGAAGATACGCAGTATTTT.

The chain uses TRBV15 and TRBJ2-1, with 7 bases lining up with TRBD2. The germline V gene has CDR1 LNHNV and CDR2 YYDKDF (reference sequence). This CDR3 spans 15 amino acids. The junction had 9 bases not matched to a gene; V was cut back by 1 base and J by 9 bases. DNA of the CDR3: TGTGCCACCAGCAGAGGGGGGGGATCTCAACCTGAGCAGTTCTTC. Protein product: CATSRGGGSQPEQFF.

The J gene is TRBJ2-7, the V gene TRBV5-4, with D maybe TRBD1 (5 bases). CDR3 size: 15 residues. Per the germline V gene, CDR1 is SGHNT and CDR2 is YYREEE (reference sequence). V dropped 0 bases and J dropped 5 bases, with 15 bases sitting between them. The CDR3 sequence is CASSLGGGGPDEQYV. In DNA, the CDR3 is TGTGCCAGCAGCTTGGGGGGCGGTGGGCCAGACGAGCAGTACGTC.

The V call is TRBV30, the J call TRBJ2-1; 7 nucleotides align to TRBD2. The junction had 7 bases not matched to a gene; V was cut back by 3 bases and J by 5 bases. The CDR3 spans 14 residues. CDR1 and CDR2 (germline): GTSNPN, SVGIG (reference sequence). In DNA form, the CDR3 reads TGTGCCTGGAGGAGGGTAGCGGGTCACAATGAGCAGTTCTTC. This sequence encodes CAWRRVAGHNEQFF.

CDR3 loop: CASSIQGASTNEKLFF. The CDR3 DNA reads as TGCGCCAGCAGCATACAGGGGGCATCAACTAATGAAAAACTGTTTTTT. The genes are TRBV5-1 and TRBJ1-4; 9 bases agree with TRBD1. With 4 bases clipped from V and 0 bases from J, the junction kept 4 bases outside the gene matches. Germline loops: CDR1 SGHRS, CDR2 YFSETQ. The CDR3 loop spans 16 amino acids.

The CDR3 loop reads CASSLTSRADTQYF. As DNA, the CDR3 is TGTGCCAGCAGCTTAACTAGCAGGGCAGATACGCAGTATTTT. This chain connects TRBV7-3 to TRBJ2-3, with D perhaps TRBD1 (5 bases). This CDR3 has 14 residues. Trimming shortened V by 0 bases and J by 4 bases, and 8 bases separated the two germline ends. Per germline, CDR1 SGHTA and CDR2 FQGTGA.

The V and J genes are TRBV11-3 and TRBJ2-3; 10 nucleotides line up with TRBD2. There are 15 residues in the CDR3. Germline V gene sequence: CDR1 SGHNT, CDR2 YENEEA. Germline trimming cut 6 bases from V and 3 bases from J; bases unmatched to any gene: 6. CDR3 DNA: TGTGCCAGCAGTCCCGGGACTAGCGTAACAGATACGCAGTATTTT. It is translated as CASSPGTSVTDTQYF.

V usage is TRBV29-1 and J usage is TRBJ1-1; unclear D gene. CDR3 length: 12 residues. Trimming cost V 2 bases and J 0 bases, with 4 bases left between them. The germline V gene encodes CDR1 SQVTM and CDR2 ANQGSEA. This CDR3 reads CSVERVNTEAFF. The CDR3 DNA reads TGCAGCGTTGAACGAGTGAACACTGAAGCTTTCTTT.

The chain links TRBV2 to TRBJ2-1; D might be TRBD1 (7 bases). V was pared by 8 bases and J by 2 bases, with 16 bases between. The CDR3 is made up of 15 amino acids. The germline V gene encodes CDR1 SNHLY and CDR2 FYNNEI. DNA of the CDR3: TGTGCCAGCTCGGACCCAGGGGGGACCTACAATGAGCAGTTCTTC. As protein: CASSDPGGTYNEQFF.